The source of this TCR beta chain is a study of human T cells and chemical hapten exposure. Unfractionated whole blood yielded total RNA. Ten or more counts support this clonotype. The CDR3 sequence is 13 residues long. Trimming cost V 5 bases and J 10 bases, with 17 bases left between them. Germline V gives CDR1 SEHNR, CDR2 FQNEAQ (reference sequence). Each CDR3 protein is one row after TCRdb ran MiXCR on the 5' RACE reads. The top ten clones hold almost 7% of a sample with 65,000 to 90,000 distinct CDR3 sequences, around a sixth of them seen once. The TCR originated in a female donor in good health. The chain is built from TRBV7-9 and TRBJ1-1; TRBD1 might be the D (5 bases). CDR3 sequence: CASSPWDGAGAFF. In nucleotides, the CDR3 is TGTGCCAGCAGCCCCTGGGACGGAGCGGGAGCTTTCTTT.